The 23 T cell receptor beta chains in this list originate from one sample, sequenced in a study of tumor and adjacent non-tumor tissue in lung cancer. Three rounds of nested PCR, following a modified ARM-PCR protocol, produced the TCRbeta library. TCRdb independently ran MiXCR on the multiplex PCR reads; one entry per CDR3 protein. The sample includes 95,000 to 150,000 distinct CDR3 sequences, about 66% seen only once; the top ten take roughly 12%. The template was RNA from unsorted bulk tissue. Material: lung tumor tissue. The receptor set was obtained from a man aged 30 to 45 with non-small cell lung cancer.

As regards this clonotype: The CDR3 ends on some other residue instead of the conserved phenylalanine or tryptophan, so this is likely a read error. This chain joins TRBV11-3 and TRBJ2-2; 9 bases map to TRBD1. The CDR3 is 15 residues long. In germline, CDR1 is SGHNT, CDR2 YENEEA. The CDR3 DNA follows: TGCGCCAGCAGCCCGGGACAGGGAAACACCGGGGAGCTGTTTGTT. Amino acid sequence: CASSPGQGNTGELFV.

Comments on this clonotype: A much larger clonotype is one base distant, so this may be a read error. The conserved closing phenylalanine or tryptophan is absent in this CDR3, likely reflecting a read error. This chain links TRBV20-1 with TRBJ1-1; 7 bases align to TRBD1. V was clipped by 3 bases and J by 11 bases; unmatched bases: 9. The CDR3 loop spans 12 amino acids. Per germline, CDR1 DFQATT and CDR2 SNEGSKA (reference sequence). The CDR3 is CSARDRLVGAFL. CDR3 coding DNA: TGCAGTGCTAGGGACAGGCTGGTAGGGGCTTTCTTA.

As for this clonotype: At one end, the junction sequence differs from germline, possibly due to a read error. The genes are TRBV24-1 and TRBJ2-1, with D tentatively TRBD2 (6 bases). Germline values: CDR1 KGHDR, CDR2 SFDVKD. The CDR3 spans 16 residues. This CDR3 reads CAISDLRPAGYNEQFF. CDR3 nucleotide sequence: TGTGCCATCAGTGATTTGCGCCCAGCGGGCTACAATGAGCAGTTCTTC.

This clonotype was recorded at least ten times. This chain links TRBV6-6 with TRBJ2-5; D gene ambiguous. This CDR3 spans 11 amino acids. V was pared by 6 bases and J by 5 bases, with 7 bases between. CDR1 and CDR2 (germline): MNHNY, SVGAGI (reference sequence). The chain's CDR3 is CASSHEETQYF. CDR3 nucleotides: TGTGCCAGCAGCCACGAGGAGACCCAGTACTTC.

Points on this clonotype: A much larger clone differs by one base, so this may be a read error. The chain carries TRBV20-1 and TRBJ2-5, with 10 bases fitting TRBD1. The CDR3 extends over 15 amino acids. Per the germline V gene, CDR1 is DFQATT and CDR2 is SNEGSKA (reference sequence). CDR3 sequence (DNA): TGCATTGCTTCGCCCTGGGACAGGGGCGAGGAGACCCAGTACTTC. Its protein is CIASPWDRGEETQYF.

The chain couples TRBV2 to TRBJ2-7; possible D gene TRBD2, 7 bases. Per the germline V gene, CDR1 is SNHLY and CDR2 is FYNNEI. V lost 7 bases and J 0 bases, leaving 16 bases between the germline ends. The CDR3 contains 15 residues. The CDR3 protein is CASNGGGSSSYEQYF. The CDR3 DNA is TGTGCCAGCAATGGCGGGGGCTCTAGCTCCTACGAGCAGTACTTC.

This clonotype occurred once. This chain uses TRBV12-3 or TRBV12-4 with TRBJ2-3; 8 bases agree with TRBD1. V shed 6 bases, J shed 7 bases, and the junction held 15 bases outside the gene matches. The CDR3 is 16 residues long. The CDR3 region has the DNA TGTGCCAGCAGCGTGCGACAGGGGACGCTATCAAATACGCAGTATTTT. Its protein product is CASSVRQGTLSNTQYF.

A word on this clonotype: A much bigger clone sits one base away, suggesting this may be a read error. The J gene is TRBJ2-1, the V gene TRBV6-1; weak D call: TRBD2 (6 bases). This CDR3 has 14 residues. Per the germline V gene, CDR1 is MNHNS and CDR2 is SASEGT. Trimming cost V 6 bases and J 7 bases, with 16 bases left between them. The CDR3 region has the DNA TGTGCCAGCAGACTCTCGGGACTTATAAATGAGCAGTTCTTC. As protein: CASRLSGLINEQFF.

Note on this clonotype: The junction does not match germline at one end; this may be a read error. The rearrangement links TRBV11-2 to TRBJ2-1, with D unclear. Germline V gives CDR1 SGHAT, CDR2 FQNNGV. This CDR3 is 14 amino acids long. This CDR3 reads CVSSFEPFYNEQLF. The CDR3, as DNA: TGTGTCAGCAGCTTCGAGCCCTTCTACAATGAGCAGCTCTTC. The full variable domain, with the rest looked up from reference TRBV11-2 and TRBJ2-1, is EAGVAQSPRYKIIEKRQSVAFWCNPISGHATLYWYQQILGQGPKLLIQFQNNGVVDDSQLPKDRFSAERLKGVDSTLKIQPAKLEDSAVYLCVSSFEPFYNEQLFGPGTRLTVL.

This chain links TRBV20-1 with TRBJ2-7, with D maybe TRBD1 (6 bases). V was cut by 6 bases and J by 2 bases, with 17 bases left in between. Germline values: CDR1 DFQATT, CDR2 SNEGSKA (reference sequence). The CDR3 loop spans 14 amino acids. The CDR3 DNA sequence: TGCAGTGCAAGGGGGACATCCAGCCCCTACGAGCAGTACTTC. This sequence encodes CSARGTSSPYEQYF.

In regard to this clonotype: One end of the junction is discordant with germline, which a read error may explain. The J gene is TRBJ2-5, the V gene TRBV24-1; maybe TRBD2 (5 bases). Germline V lookup: CDR1 KGHDR, CDR2 SFDVKD. The CDR3 runs to 15 residues. This chain's CDR3 is CVTSDAGIEQETQYF. In DNA, the CDR3 is TGTGTCACCAGTGATGCCGGGATTGAGCAAGAGACCCAGTACTTC.

A note on this clonotype: One end of the junction varies from germline; a read error may be responsible. This chain joins TRBV4-1 and TRBJ1-1, with D unresolved. The length of the CDR3 is 16 residues. The V gene's germline CDR1 is MGHRA and CDR2 YSYEKL. This CDR3 reads CPAAKISTWGGTEAFF. The CDR3 nucleotides are TGCCCAGCAGCCAAGATATCTACATGGGGAGGCACTGAAGCTTTCTTC.

Concerning this clonotype itself: This may be a read error: a much more frequent sequence differs by one nucleotide. The J gene is TRBJ2-5, the V gene TRBV6-1, with no clear D. V was shortened by 6 bases and J by 7 bases, with 18 bases between the two germline ends. The germline gives CDR1 MNHNS, CDR2 SASEGT. The CDR3 runs to 14 residues. The CDR3 protein is CASSEQSDIGTQYF. The CDR3 DNA reads as TGTGCCAGCAGCGAACAAAGTGATATCGGGACCCAGTACTTC.

This clonotype has at least ten counts. A much larger clone differs by one base, so this may be a read error. The chain has TRBV11-3 and TRBJ2-7, with 9 positions matching TRBD1. Losses at the gene ends were 3 bases for V and 4 bases for J; bases not matched to a gene: 10. Germline CDR1 reads SGHNT; CDR2 reads YENEEA. The CDR3 extends over 16 amino acids. CDR3 region: CASSLTGTGSLYEQYF. Written as DNA, the CDR3 is TGTGCCAGCAGCTTGACCGGGACAGGGTCTTTATACGAGCAGTACTTC.

With respect to this clonotype: A clone one base away is much larger, so this may be a read error. The chain joins TRBV12-3 or TRBV12-4 to TRBJ2-3, with a weak D call TRBD2 (6 bases). The CDR3 contains 15 residues. Deletions cut 8 bases from V and 0 bases from J, with 15 bases between. This chain's CDR3 is CASVRASESTDTQYF. CDR3 bases: TGTGCCAGCGTTAGGGCTAGCGAGAGCACAGATACGCAGTATTTT.

This clonotype occurred a few times. A much larger clone sits a single nucleotide away, making a read error possible. V gene TRBV4-3 combines with J gene TRBJ2-2; possibly TRBD2 for D (5 bases). Germline CDR1 is LGHNA and CDR2 is YSLEER. Deletions cut 5 bases from V and 8 bases from J, with 12 bases between. The CDR3 runs 13 residues. CDR3 loop: CASSSGRGGELFF. CDR3 sequence (DNA): TGCGCCAGCAGCTCCGGCCGAGGGGGGGAGCTGTTTTTT.

For this clonotype: An end of the junction does not agree with germline; a read error may underlie this. The chain links TRBV4-3 to TRBJ1-2, with 7 bases fitting TRBD1. Germline V gene sequence: CDR1 LGHNA, CDR2 YSLEER. The length of the CDR3 is 14 residues. Here the CDR3 reads CASRQAKGADGYTF. CDR3 DNA: TGCGCCAGCAGGCAAGCAAAGGGGGCCGATGGCTACACCTTC.

Only a few counts were recorded for this clonotype. Here the CDR3 reads CASSGAGRSPLHF. DNA for the CDR3: TGTGCCAGCAGCGGGGCAGGCCGGTCACCCCTCCACTTT. V and J are TRBV14 and TRBJ1-6, with D possibly TRBD1 on 5 matching bases. Trimming took 5 bases from V and 10 from J, leaving 12 bases between them. Looked up from germline, CDR1 is SGHDN and CDR2 is FVKESK. CDR3 size: 13 residues. Together with reference TRBV14 and TRBJ1-6, the CDR3 gives the full variable domain: EAGVTQFPSHSVIEKGQTVTLRCDPISGHDNLYWYRRVMGKEIKFLLHFVKESKQDESGMPNNRFLAERTGGTYSTLKVQPAELEDSGVYFCASSGAGRSPLHFGNGTRLTVT.

This clonotype was seen at least ten times. The chain employs TRBV6-5 and TRBJ2-5; no clear D. The CDR3 extends over 14 amino acids. The V and J ends lost 6 bases and 1 base respectively, with 12 bases between them. Germline CDR1 and CDR2: MNHEY and SVGAGI. The CDR3 sequence: CASRIDLAQETQYF. Here the CDR3 DNA reads TGTGCCAGCAGGATCGATTTGGCCCAAGAGACCCAGTACTTC.

This clonotype was seen ten or more times. The gene calls are TRBV11-1 and TRBJ2-1; the match to TRBD2 covers 8 bases. Losses at the gene ends were 3 bases for V and 10 bases for J; bases not matched to a gene: 8. Germline CDR1 and CDR2: SGHAT and FQDESV (reference sequence). CDR3 length: 14 residues. The CDR3 sequence is CASSLGTSPPEQFF. Written as DNA, the CDR3 is TGTGCCAGCAGCTTGGGGACTAGTCCTCCCGAGCAGTTCTTC.

This clonotype was detected only once. Just one base apart from a much larger clone, this may be a read error. This chain links TRBV6-1 with TRBJ2-3, with 11 bases aligning to TRBD2. CDR3 length: 17 residues. Germline V gene sequence: CDR1 MNHNS, CDR2 SASEGT. Losses at the gene ends were 4 bases for V and 1 base for J; bases not matched to a gene: 7. The CDR3 spells CASSGSVAGGGTDTQYF. The CDR3 DNA reads TGTGCCAGCAGTGGAAGCGTAGCGGGGGGGGGCACAGATACGCAGTATTTT.

On this clonotype itself: This clone may be a read error of a much larger clone one base away. The rearrangement joins TRBV6-2 or TRBV6-3 to TRBJ2-7; 9 bases match TRBD1. Trimming took 2 bases from V and 0 from J; bases not matched to a gene: 5. From germline, CDR1 is MNHEY and CDR2 SVGEGT. CDR3 length equals 16 residues. The CDR3 sequence is CASSYVGTGSSYEQYF. The DNA for the CDR3 is TGTGCCAGCAGTTACGTCGGGACAGGGAGCTCCTACGAGCAGTACTTC.

A word on this clonotype: A much larger clone lies one base from this, so it may be a read error. V and J are TRBV29-1 and TRBJ1-2; 8 bases align to TRBD1. CDR1 and CDR2 from the germline V gene are SQVTM and ANQGSEA. Germline trimming cut 8 bases from V and 2 bases from J; bases unmatched to any gene: 7. The length of the CDR3 is 13 residues. The CDR3 DNA sequence: TGCAGCACCCGGACAGGGCAGAACTATGGCTACACCTTC. Amino acid sequence: CSTRTGQNYGYTF.